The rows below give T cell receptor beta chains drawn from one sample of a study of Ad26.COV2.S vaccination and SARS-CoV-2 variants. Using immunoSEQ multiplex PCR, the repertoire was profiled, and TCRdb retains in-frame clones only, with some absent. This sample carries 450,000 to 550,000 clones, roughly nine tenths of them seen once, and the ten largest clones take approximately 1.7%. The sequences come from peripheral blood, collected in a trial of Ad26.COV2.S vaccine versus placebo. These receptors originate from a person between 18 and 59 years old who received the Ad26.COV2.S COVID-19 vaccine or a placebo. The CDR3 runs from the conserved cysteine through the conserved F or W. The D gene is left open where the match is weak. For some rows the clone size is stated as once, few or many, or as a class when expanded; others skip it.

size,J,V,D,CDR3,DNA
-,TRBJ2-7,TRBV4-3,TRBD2,CASSPVGLAEGTEQYF,TGCGCCAGCAGCCCAGTGGGACTAGCAGAGGGTACGGAGCAGTACTTC
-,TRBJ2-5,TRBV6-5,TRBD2,CASSRTSGAIETQYF,TGTGCCAGCAGTCGGACTAGCGGGGCTATAGAGACCCAGTACTTC
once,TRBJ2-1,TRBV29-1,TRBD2,CSVTGLADNEQFF,TGCAGCGTTACGGGACTAGCGGACAATGAGCAGTTCTTC
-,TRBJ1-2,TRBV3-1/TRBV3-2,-,CASSQDPGLANYGYTF,TGTGCCAGCAGCCAAGATCCGGGGTTAGCTAACTATGGCTACACCTTC
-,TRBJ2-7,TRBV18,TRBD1,CASSRTGSIIYEQYF,TGTGCCAGCTCAAGGACAGGGTCGATAATCTACGAGCAGTACTTC
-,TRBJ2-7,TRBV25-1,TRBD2,CASSEFGGGTYEQYF,TGTGCCAGCAGTGAATTTGGCGGGGGAACCTACGAGCAGTACTTC
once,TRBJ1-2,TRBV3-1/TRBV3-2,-,CASSHLSNYGYTF,TGTGCCAGCAGCCATCTGTCTAACTATGGCTACACCTTC
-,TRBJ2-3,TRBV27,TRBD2,CASSGTSGNTDTQYF,TGTGCCAGCAGTGGGACTAGCGGGAACACAGATACGCAGTATTTT
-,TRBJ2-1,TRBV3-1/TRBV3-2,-,CASSQSRNEQFF,TGTGCCAGCAGCCAAAGCCGCAATGAGCAGTTCTTC
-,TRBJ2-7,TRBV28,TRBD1,CASSFVGTGTYEQYF,TGTGCCAGCAGTTTCGTTGGGACAGGAACCTACGAGCAGTACTTC
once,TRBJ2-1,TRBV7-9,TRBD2,CASSLGSGRANEQFF,TGTGCCAGCAGCTTGGGTAGCGGGAGGGCAAATGAGCAGTTCTTC
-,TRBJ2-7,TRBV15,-,CATGDRPYEQYF,TGTGCCACCGGAGACAGACCCTACGAGCAGTACTTC
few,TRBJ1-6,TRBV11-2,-,CASSYAGAGWNSPLHF,TGTGCCAGCAGCTACGCGGGGGCGGGTTGGAATTCACCCCTCCACTTT
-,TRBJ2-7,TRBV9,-,CASSPGPLTYEQYF,TGTGCCAGCAGCCCGGGCCCTCTCACCTACGAGCAGTACTTC
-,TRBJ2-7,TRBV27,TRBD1,CASSLSPLTGRNYEQYF,TGTGCCAGCAGTTTATCTCCCCTGACAGGGCGCAACTACGAGCAGTACTTC
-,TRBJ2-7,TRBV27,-,CASSPAGPGYEQYF,TGTGCCAGCAGTCCAGCGGGCCCCGGCTACGAGCAGTACTTC
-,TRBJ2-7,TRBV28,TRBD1,CASSSDRVSEQYF,TGTGCCAGCAGTTCAGACAGGGTCTCCGAGCAGTACTTC
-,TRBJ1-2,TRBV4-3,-,CASSQDLETGDWYGYTF,TGCGCCAGCAGCCAAGATCTTGAGACGGGAGATTGGTATGGCTACACCTTC
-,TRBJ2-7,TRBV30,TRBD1,CAWQPGTGFYEQYF,TGTGCCTGGCAACCCGGGACAGGGTTCTACGAGCAGTACTTC
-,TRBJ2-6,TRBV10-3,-,CAISAGANVLTF,TGTGCCATCAGTGCTGGGGCCAACGTCCTGACTTTC
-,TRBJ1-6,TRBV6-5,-,CASHSSYNSPLHF,TGTGCCAGCCACAGCTCCTATAATTCACCCCTCCACTTT
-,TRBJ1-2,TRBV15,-,CATSRDFVGRNGYTF,TGTGCCACCAGCAGAGATTTCGTTGGGAGGAATGGCTACACCTTC